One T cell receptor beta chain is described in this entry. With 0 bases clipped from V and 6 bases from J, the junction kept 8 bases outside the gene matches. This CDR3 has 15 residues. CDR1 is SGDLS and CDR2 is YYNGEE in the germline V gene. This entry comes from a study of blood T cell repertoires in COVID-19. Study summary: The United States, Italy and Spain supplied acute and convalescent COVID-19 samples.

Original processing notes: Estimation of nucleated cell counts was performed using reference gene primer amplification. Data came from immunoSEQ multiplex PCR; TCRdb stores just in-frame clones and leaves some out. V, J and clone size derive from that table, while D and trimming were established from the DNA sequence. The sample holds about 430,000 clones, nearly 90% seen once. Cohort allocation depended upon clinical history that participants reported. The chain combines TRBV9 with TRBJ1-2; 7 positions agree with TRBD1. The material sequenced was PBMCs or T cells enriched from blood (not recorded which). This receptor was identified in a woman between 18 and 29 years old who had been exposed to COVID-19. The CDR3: CASSVVPTGDNGYTF. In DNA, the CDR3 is TGTGCCAGCAGCGTAGTTCCTACAGGGGACAATGGCTACACCTTC.